The text below deals with one T cell receptor (beta chain). Its antigen is not known. V shed 8 bases, J shed 3 bases, and the junction held 8 bases outside the gene matches. The CDR3 sequence is 15 residues long. Germline V gene lookup returns CDR1 MDHEN and CDR2 SYDVKM. The data are from a study of T-cell memory formation after mild COVID-19. About the study: TCR clusters mostly belonged to single donors. Study results and limitations: Later expanders leaned CD4+, whereas day 15 to 85 contracting clones were balanced CD4/CD8. Chiefly within CM and EM were the contracting CD4+ clones; CD8+ ones were within EMRA. The pre-infection memory compartment contained some responding clones, suggesting cross-reactive memory joined.

TCRdb analysed the 5' RACE reads with MiXCR anew, one entry per CDR3 protein. This sample has more than 300,000 distinct CDR3 sequences, with 20% to 25% found just once. Sequencing was performed on PBMCs or a T cell subset sorted from them (not recorded which). V and J are TRBV28 and TRBJ1-5, with 9 nucleotides matching TRBD1. The clonotype was recovered from a man between 18 and 29 years old who had mild COVID-19 (a few samples of this study predate the infection). Cell type and time point are not known. CDR3 amino acids: CASGWTGVYNQPQHF. DNA of the CDR3: TGTGCCAGCGGCTGGACAGGGGTCTACAATCAGCCCCAGCATTTT. The entire variable domain, with the rest obtained from reference TRBV28 and TRBJ1-5, is as follows: DVKVTQSSRYLVKRTGEKVFLECVQDMDHENMFWYRQDPGLGLRLIYFSYDVKMKEKGDIPEGYSVSREKKERFSLILESASTNQTSMYLCASGWTGVYNQPQHFGDGTRLSIL.